The TCR beta chain under discussion was sequenced for a study of beta chain features in type 1 diabetes. Study at large: When patients were set against healthy donors, age, gender and cell yields were similar. Summed over all samples, the examined sorted cells came to under 110,000,000. Study results and limitations: A closer apparent resemblance between naive, central memory and Treg TCRB repertoires was seen in patients than in healthy donors. A PCR bias possibly favoring shorter templates would apply equally to patients and controls.

Expressed TCRB transcripts were sequenced after all isolated RNA was converted to cDNA. Sequenced by immunoSEQ multiplex PCR; TCRdb stores in-frame clones only, minus some. The repertoire includes 450,000 to 550,000 clones, approximately 30% of them detected once, and 0.05% to 0.065% sits in the top ten. The germline V and J ends were trimmed by 7 bases and 7 bases, with 13 bases remaining between them. In germline, CDR1 is MNHEY, CDR2 SVGAGI. CDR3 length: 12 residues. The table lists this clone with a few counts. Its antigen is unidentified. The receptor was isolated from a man younger than 35 in good health. The V and J genes are TRBV6-5 and TRBJ1-2; D ambiguous. The sequenced sample consisted of naive CD4+ T cells from blood. CDR3 in amino acids: CASTAGMGGYTF. CDR3 nucleotide sequence: TGTGCCAGCACCGCTGGGATGGGTGGCTACACCTTC.